This T cell receptor beta chain was identified during a study of graft-versus-host responses after intestinal transplantation. Background on the study: Each of the recipients got a multivisceral, liver-intestinal, or isolated intestinal transplant. Recipients uniformly received anti-thymocyte globulin induction, followed by tacrolimus and steroids for around 3 years.

Of note for this clone: Its specificity is not known.

The study, taken as a whole, reports: Recipient-marrow GvH clones were detected, some having first appeared in ileum or blood.

V was cut by 4 bases and J by 3 bases, with 8 bases left in between. CDR1 SNHLY and CDR2 FYNNEI come from the germline V gene. This CDR3 has 13 residues. The table came from immunoSEQ multiplex PCR; TCRdb's copy has only in-frame clones and leaves some out. The sample shows roughly 46,000 clones, approximately 92% of them seen only once. This TCR derives from a human patient who received an intestinal transplant, so some T cells may come from the graft donor. The chain joins TRBV2 to TRBJ2-3; no definite D call. Sequences were derived from PBMCs, sampled around 27 months after a first intestinal transplant, on the day of a second. For the CDR3, the DNA is TGTGCCAGCAGTGCTGCCCTAACAGATACGCAGTATTTT. Translated, it gives CASSAALTDTQYF.